Sequencing of this T cell receptor (beta chain) was carried out in a study of blood T cells in healthy people across ages. Study-wide findings and caveats: Donors of long life had a larger count of naive CD4+ cells and greater diversity than aged donors.

The CDR3 totals 14 residues. Germline loops: CDR1 SGHRS, CDR2 YFSETQ. V lost 4 bases, J lost 7 bases, and 9 bases stayed unmatched. Total RNA was extracted at no less than 5 micrograms per sample. With a J-beta primer mix and a sample-barcoded 5' primer, a second PCR ran about 7 to 12 cycles. One entry per CDR3 protein results from TCRdb running MiXCR on the 5' RACE reads. The sample contains over 700,000 distinct CDR3 sequences, about 25% of which appear only once. This clonotype was counted a few times. The target antigen is unknown. In addition, the sample was reused for a study of T cells of mothers and their children. That study adds: RNA that had been extracted went wholly into cDNA synthesis, at 1.5 ug per 15 ul. Related and unrelated pairs show similar thymic shaping of TCR recombination output.

This clonotype was sampled from a boy aged 5-17 years in good health. The rearrangement uses TRBV5-1 and TRBJ2-7, with 9 bases lining up with TRBD1. Sample: blood. The DNA of the CDR3 is TGCGCCAGCAGCAGAACAGGGGGCGCGGGGGAGCAGTACTTC. This encodes CASSRTGGAGEQYF.